This TCR beta chain was obtained from a study of T cell responses to AZD1222 COVID-19 vaccine. Generated by immunoSEQ multiplex PCR, the TCRdb table keeps only in-frame clones and is missing some. This sample has over 110,000 clones, with 85% to 95% found just once. From germline, CDR1 is SEHNR and CDR2 FQNEAQ (reference sequence). V lost 4 bases and J lost 6, with 13 bases in between. The CDR3 spans 14 residues. The study, taken as a whole, reports: Baseline antibody screening turned up just a handful of seropositive AZD1222 recipients. Females made up more of the donors, who were largely white British, and clonal diversity may have come out too low. Two doses of AZD1222 preceded a rise in Spike-specific TCR breadth and depth. Without day 14 samples, only post-peak T cell repertoires were studied.

Points on this clone: Its cognate antigen is unknown.

This receptor was identified in an adult who had recovered from COVID-19. This sample comprised peripheral blood, obtained after recovery from COVID-19. The chain joins TRBV7-9 to TRBJ1-5; the D is unclear. CDR3 DNA sequence: TGTGCCAGCAGCTCGGCTTGGGGTGGTCAGCCCCAGCATTTT. Its protein is CASSSAWGGQPQHF.